This T cell receptor (beta chain) was recovered during a study of cytomegalovirus exposure and HLA in healthy donors. Overall study results and limits: Under in vitro conditions, a few CMV-associated chains were confirmed as specific for CMV antigens. Later on, analysis showed that most CMV-associated TCR beta chains appeared to be HLA-restricted.

Regarding this clone: Its antigen is currently unknown.

PCR used 60 Vbeta primers and 13 Jbeta primers. Only in-frame clones appear in the TCRdb table, and some are missing; sequencing was by immunoSEQ multiplex PCR. The sample includes 130,000 or so clones, roughly two thirds seen only once; the top ten take over 1.5%. The CDR3 is made up of 12 amino acids. Germline V lookup: CDR1 SGHRS, CDR2 YFSETQ. The V and J ends lost 2 bases and 8 bases respectively, with 8 bases between them. Sequencing used PBMCs. The chain employs TRBV5-1 and TRBJ2-1, with D possibly being TRBD1 (5 bases). The TCR was taken from a male donor in good health and CMV-seronegative. CDR3: CASSLGVDEQFF. The CDR3 DNA reads TGCGCCAGCAGCTTAGGGGTCGATGAGCAGTTCTTC.